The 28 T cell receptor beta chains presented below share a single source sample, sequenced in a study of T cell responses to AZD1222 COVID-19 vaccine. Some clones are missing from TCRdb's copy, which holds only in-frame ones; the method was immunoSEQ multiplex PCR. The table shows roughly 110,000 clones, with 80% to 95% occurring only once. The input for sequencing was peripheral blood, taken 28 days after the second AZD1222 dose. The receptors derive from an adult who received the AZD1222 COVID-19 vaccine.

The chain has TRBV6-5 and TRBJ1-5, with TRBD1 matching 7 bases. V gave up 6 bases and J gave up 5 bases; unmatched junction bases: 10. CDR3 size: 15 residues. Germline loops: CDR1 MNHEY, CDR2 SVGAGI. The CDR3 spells CASSPTGWGYQPQHF. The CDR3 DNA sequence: TGTGCCAGCAGCCCGACAGGGTGGGGTTATCAGCCCCAGCATTTT.

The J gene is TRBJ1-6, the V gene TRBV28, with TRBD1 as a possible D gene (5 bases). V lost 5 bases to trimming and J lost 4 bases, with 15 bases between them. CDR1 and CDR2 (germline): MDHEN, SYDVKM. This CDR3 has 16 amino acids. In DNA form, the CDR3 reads TGTGCCAGCAGTCAGGCAGGGCCCGTTTATAATTCACCCCTCCACTTT. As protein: CASSQAGPVYNSPLHF.

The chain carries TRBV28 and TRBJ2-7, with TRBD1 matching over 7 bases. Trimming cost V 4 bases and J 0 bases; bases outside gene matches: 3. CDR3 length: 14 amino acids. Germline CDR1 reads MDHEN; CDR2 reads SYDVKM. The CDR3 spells CASSSGTASYEQYF. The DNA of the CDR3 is TGTGCCAGCAGTTCTGGGACAGCCTCCTACGAGCAGTACTTC.

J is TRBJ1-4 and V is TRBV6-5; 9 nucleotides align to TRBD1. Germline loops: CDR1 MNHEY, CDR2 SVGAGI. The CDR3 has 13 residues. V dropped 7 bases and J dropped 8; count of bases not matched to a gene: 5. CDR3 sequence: CASIRTGEEKLFF. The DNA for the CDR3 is TGTGCCAGCATCCGGACAGGGGAAGAAAAACTGTTTTTT.

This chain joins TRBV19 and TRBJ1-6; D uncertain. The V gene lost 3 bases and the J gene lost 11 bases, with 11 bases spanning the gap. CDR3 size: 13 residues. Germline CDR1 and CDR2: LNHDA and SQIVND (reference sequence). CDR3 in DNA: TGTGCCAGTAGTATCCAGCAGTTTACACCCCTCCACTTT. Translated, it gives CASSIQQFTPLHF.

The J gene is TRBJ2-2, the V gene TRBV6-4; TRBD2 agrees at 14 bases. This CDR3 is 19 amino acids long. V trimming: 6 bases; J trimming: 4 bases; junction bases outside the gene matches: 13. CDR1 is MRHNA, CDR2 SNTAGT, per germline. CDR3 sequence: CASSQGTSGSNFPTGELFF. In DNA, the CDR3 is TGTGCCAGCAGCCAAGGGACTAGCGGGAGTAATTTCCCCACCGGGGAGCTGTTTTTT.

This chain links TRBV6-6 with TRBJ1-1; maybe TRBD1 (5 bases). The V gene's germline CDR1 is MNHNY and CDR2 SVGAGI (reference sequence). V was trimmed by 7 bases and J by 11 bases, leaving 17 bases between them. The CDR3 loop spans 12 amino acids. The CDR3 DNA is TGTGCCAGCACTTCTGAGGGGATGAAGGCTTTCTTT. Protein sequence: CASTSEGMKAFF.

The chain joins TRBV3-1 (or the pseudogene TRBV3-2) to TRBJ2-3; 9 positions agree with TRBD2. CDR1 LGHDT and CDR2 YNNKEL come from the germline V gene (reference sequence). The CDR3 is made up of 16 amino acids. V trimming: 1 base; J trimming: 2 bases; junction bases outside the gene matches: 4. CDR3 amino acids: CASSQGAGGATDTQYF. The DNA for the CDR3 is TGTGCCAGCAGCCAAGGGGCGGGGGGGGCCACAGATACGCAGTATTTT.

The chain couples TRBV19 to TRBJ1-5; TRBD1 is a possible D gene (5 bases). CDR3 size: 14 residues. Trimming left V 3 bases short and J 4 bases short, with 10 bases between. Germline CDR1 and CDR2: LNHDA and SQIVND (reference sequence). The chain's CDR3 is CASSMGRANQPQHF. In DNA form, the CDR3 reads TGTGCCAGTAGTATGGGGCGGGCAAATCAGCCCCAGCATTTT.

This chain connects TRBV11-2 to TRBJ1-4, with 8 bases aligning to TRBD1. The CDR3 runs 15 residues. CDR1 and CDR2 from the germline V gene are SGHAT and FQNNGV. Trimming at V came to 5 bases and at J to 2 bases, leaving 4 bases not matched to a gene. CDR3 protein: CASSARQGTNEKLFF. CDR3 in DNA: TGTGCCAGCAGCGCCCGACAGGGGACTAATGAAAAACTGTTTTTT.

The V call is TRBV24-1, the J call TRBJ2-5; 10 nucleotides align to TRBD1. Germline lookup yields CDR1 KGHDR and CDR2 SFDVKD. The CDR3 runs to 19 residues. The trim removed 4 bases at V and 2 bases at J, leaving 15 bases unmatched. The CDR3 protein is CATSDPRQGAIIRQETQYF. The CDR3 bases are TGTGCCACCAGTGACCCACGACAGGGGGCTATCATACGTCAAGAGACCCAGTACTTC.

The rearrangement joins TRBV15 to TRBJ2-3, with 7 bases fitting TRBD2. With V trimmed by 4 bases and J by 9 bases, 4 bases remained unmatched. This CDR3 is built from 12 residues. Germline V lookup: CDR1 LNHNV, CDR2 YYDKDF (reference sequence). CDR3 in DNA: TGTGCCACCAGCATCTTCGGGGGGACGCAGTATTTT. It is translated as CATSIFGGTQYF.

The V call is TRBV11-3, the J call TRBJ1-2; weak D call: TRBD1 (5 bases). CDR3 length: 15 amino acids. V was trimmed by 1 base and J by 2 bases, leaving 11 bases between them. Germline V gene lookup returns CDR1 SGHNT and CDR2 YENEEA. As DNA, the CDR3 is TGTGCCAGCAGCTTAGGGCAGGGCCAGAACTATGGCTACACCTTC. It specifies CASSLGQGQNYGYTF.

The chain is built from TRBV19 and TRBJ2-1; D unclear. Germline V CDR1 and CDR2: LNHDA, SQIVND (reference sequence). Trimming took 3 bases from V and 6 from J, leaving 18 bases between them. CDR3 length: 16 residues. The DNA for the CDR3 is TGTGCCAGTAGTATTTATCACGGTGAAATGTCCAATGAGCAGTTCTTC. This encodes CASSIYHGEMSNEQFF.

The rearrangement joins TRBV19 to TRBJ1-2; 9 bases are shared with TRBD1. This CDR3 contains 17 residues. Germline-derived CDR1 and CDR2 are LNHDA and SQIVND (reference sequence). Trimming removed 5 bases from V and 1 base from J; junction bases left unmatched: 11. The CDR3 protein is CASSFRDRAMHNYGYTF. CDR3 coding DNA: TGTGCCAGTAGTTTCCGGGACAGGGCGATGCATAACTATGGCTACACCTTC.

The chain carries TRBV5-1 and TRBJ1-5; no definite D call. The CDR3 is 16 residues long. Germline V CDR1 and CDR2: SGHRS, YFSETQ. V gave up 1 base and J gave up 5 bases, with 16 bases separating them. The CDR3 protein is CASSLRWRRGHQPQHF. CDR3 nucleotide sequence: TGCGCCAGCAGCTTGAGGTGGAGAAGAGGGCATCAGCCCCAGCATTTT.

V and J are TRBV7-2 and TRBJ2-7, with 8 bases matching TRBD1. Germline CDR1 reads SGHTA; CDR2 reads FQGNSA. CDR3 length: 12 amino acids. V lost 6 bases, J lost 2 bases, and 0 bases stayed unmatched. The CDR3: CASRQGAYEQYF. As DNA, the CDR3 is TGTGCCAGCAGACAGGGGGCCTACGAGCAGTACTTC.

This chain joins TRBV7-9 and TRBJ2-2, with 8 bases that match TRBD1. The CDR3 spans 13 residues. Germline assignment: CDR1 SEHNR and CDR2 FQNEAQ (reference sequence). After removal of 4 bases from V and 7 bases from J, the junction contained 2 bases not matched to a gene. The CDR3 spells CASSWTGIGELFF. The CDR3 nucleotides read TGTGCCAGCAGCTGGACAGGGATCGGGGAGCTGTTTTTT.

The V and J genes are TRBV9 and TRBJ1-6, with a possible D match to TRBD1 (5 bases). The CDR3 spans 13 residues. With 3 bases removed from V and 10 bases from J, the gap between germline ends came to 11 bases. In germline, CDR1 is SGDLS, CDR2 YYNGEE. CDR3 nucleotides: TGTGCCAGCAGCGGGGACGCCAAGTCACCCCTCCACTTT. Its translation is CASSGDAKSPLHF.

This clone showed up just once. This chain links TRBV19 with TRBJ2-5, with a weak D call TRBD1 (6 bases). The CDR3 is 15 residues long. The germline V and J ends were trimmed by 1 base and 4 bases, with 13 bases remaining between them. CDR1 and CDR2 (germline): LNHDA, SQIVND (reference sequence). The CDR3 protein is CASSIASTGGETQYF. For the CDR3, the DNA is TGTGCCAGTAGTATAGCCTCGACAGGTGGAGAGACCCAGTACTTC.

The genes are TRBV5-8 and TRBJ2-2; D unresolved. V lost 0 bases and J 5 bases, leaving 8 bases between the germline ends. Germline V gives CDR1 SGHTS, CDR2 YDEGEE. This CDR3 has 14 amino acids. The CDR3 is CASSLGGPTGELFF. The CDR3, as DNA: TGTGCCAGCAGCTTGGGCGGCCCAACCGGGGAGCTGTTTTTT.

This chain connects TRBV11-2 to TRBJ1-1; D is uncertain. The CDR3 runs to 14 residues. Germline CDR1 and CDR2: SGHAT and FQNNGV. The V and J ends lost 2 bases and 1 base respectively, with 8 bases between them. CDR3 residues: CASSLILGNTEAFF. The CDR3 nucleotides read TGTGCCAGCAGCTTAATTTTGGGGAACACTGAAGCTTTCTTT.

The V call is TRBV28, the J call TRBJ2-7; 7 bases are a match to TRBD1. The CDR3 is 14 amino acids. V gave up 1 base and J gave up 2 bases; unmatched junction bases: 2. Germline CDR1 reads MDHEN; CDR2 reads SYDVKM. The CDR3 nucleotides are TGTGCCAGCAGTTTATACAGGGGAACCTACGAGCAGTACTTC. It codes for CASSLYRGTYEQYF.

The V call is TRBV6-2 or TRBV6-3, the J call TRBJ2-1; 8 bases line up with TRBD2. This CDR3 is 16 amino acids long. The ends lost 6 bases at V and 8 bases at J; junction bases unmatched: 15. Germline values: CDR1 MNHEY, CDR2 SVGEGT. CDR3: CASSPLGAGAWHEQFF. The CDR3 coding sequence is TGTGCCAGCAGCCCTCTGGGAGCGGGGGCCTGGCATGAGCAGTTCTTC.

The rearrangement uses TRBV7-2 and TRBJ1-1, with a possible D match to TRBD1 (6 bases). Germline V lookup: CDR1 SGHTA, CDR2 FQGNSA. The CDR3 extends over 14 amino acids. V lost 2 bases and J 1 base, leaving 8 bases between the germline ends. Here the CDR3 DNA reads TGTGCCAGCAGCTTATTGACAGGGAACACTGAAGCTTTCTTT. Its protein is CASSLLTGNTEAFF.

The CDR3 reads CASSEWNSEQFF. As DNA, the CDR3 is TGTGCCAGCAGTGAGTGGAACAGTGAGCAGTTCTTC. The rearrangement joins TRBV2 to TRBJ2-1; the D is unclear. Germline-derived CDR1 and CDR2 are SNHLY and FYNNEI. Trimming took 3 bases from V and 9 from J, leaving 9 bases between them. CDR3 length equals 12 residues.

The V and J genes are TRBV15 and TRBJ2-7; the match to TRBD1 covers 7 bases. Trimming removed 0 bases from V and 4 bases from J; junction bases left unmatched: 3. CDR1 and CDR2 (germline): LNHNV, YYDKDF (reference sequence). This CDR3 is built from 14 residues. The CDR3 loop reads CATSRDHRGYEQYF. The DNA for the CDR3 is TGTGCCACCAGCAGAGATCACAGGGGTTACGAGCAGTACTTC.

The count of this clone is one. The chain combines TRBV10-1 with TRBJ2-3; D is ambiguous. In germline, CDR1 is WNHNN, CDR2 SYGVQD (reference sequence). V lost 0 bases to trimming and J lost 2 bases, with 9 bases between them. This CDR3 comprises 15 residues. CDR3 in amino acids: CASSESMGHTDTQYF. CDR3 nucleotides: TGCGCCAGCAGTGAGTCGATGGGCCACACAGATACGCAGTATTTT.